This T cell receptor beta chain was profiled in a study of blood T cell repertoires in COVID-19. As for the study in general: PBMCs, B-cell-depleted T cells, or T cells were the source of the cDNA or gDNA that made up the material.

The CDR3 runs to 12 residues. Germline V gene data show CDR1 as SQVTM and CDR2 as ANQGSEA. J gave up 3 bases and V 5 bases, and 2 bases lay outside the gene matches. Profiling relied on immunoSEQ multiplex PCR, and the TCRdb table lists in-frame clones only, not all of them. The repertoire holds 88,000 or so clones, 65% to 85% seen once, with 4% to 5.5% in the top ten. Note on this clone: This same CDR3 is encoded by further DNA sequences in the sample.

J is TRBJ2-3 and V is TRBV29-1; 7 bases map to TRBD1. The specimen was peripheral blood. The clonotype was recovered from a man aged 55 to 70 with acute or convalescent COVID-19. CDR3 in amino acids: CSVNRGTDTQYF. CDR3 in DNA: TGCAGCGTTAACAGGGGAACAGATACGCAGTATTTT.